This T cell receptor beta chain came from a study of cytomegalovirus exposure and HLA in healthy donors listed by TCRdb under 2017. About the full investigation: An earlier analysis of several hundred of the donors reported approximately 260 Gb of sequence data and 117 million unique TCR beta sequences obtained from about 179 million T cells. On average, over 200,000 unique TCR beta nucleotide sequences were sequenced per donor among roughly 430 genotyped donors of the cohort, with roughly 18% of those sequences being non-productive. Every discovery cohort repertoire had been produced on one sequencing platform. Donor age, sex, ethnicity and CMV serostatus were collected together with the repertoire data. In a later genetic analysis, genome-wide SNP genotypes for about 55% of the roughly 700 donors were used, and that subset was treated as a discovery cohort. Rather than using new phenotypic data, the later analysis identified candidate immune exposures from TCR beta sequences and from how often those sequences occurred across donors. Among the roughly 380 genotyped donors, about 83% belonged to the genetic ancestry cluster associated with self-reported Caucasian donors. Roughly 300 gigabases of sequencing data and 91 million or so unique TCR sequences made up an early release that covered 500 to 650 HLA-typed donors. A later analysis re-analyzed previously published TCR beta repertoires from approximately 700 donors and added high-resolution HLA genotyping to study TCR occurrence patterns. To predict cytomegalovirus infection status, the study combined high-throughput TCR immunosequencing, statistical association of individual TCRs with disease status, and machine learning. An earlier analysis of more than 450 of the donors used high-throughput TCR beta sequencing to judge whether each TCR beta V gene segment behaved as functional or pseudogenic. The study aimed to test whether signatures of past pathogen exposure could be identified by cataloging public T cell receptors. The study used immunosequencing to profile the T cell repertoires of 666 subjects and linked those repertoires to cytomegalovirus serostatus. Class I and class II HLA loci were covered by the typing at four-digit resolution. Four or five DR-DQ haplotypes were handled as single units for association and clustering because linkage in the cohort was strong. In addition to the first cohort of approximately 670 subjects, a separate validation cohort of 130 or so different subjects was used. The number of typed donors differed by locus: about 620-640 for A, B, C, DRB1 and DQB1; some 500 for DQA1; around 580 for DPA1; and roughly 490 for DPB1.

Results and caveats for the whole study, not just this receptor: A later analysis found that most CMV-associated TCR beta chains appeared HLA-restricted, with HLA associations seemingly driven largely by CMV exposure. The study listed 164 TCR beta chains as associated with cytomegalovirus. A later analysis found that HLA-associated TCR beta chains were more clonally expanded and had lower generation probabilities than equally common non-associated chains. A later analysis associated 15,000 to 20,000 TCR beta sequences with specific HLA alleles at a false discovery rate of 0.05. Some IMGT-functional V segments, including TRBV6-2 and TRBV6-3, could not be distinguished by the 87-base-pair reads and were therefore excluded. Because some donors lacked HLA typing at each locus, the association tests relied only on the typed subset. In both the original and validation cohorts, the classifier was reported to diagnose cytomegalovirus status with high specificity and sensitivity. Because counts were too low, under 20 rarely observed V segments, including chromosome 9 orphons, were left out of the earlier analysis of approximately 580 of the donors. The authors suggested that the approach could potentially be extended to other disease states and immunological phenotypes. In an earlier analysis of around 500 of the donors, most TCR beta V segments appeared in productive rearrangements about 90% or about 30% of the time, broadly matching IMGT annotations. A further reported finding was that TCR beta sequences accurately predicted the HLA-A and HLA-B alleles for most subjects in the first cohort. A cluster of highly shared sequence variants was judged likely to represent a technical artifact of the sequencing pipeline. Compared with the approximately 670-donor mean, donors in an Asian-associated ancestry cluster had fewer N-insertions in productive TCRs, according to a later genetic analysis. According to a later analysis, parvovirus B19, influenza, CMV and Epstein-Barr virus appeared linked to several top co-occurrence clusters. In a later genetic analysis, a missense DCLRE1C variant was associated with V-gene and J-gene trimming of TCR beta chains, and the association was replicated in an independent cohort. The only immune exposure information available for the cohort was CMV serostatus. Strong co-occurrence of HLA alleles, especially DR and DQ, made assigning TCR associations to individual alleles difficult. Most TCR sequences were seen in very few donors, while some public TCRs were found in many individuals. Linkage disequilibrium might explain the correlated functional status among segregating V segments, but an unknown experimental factor could not be ruled out. Roughly uniform sequencing depth across donors was assumed in presence/absence analyses, although this assumption may not hold. In this cohort, only TCR beta chains were sequenced, and detectable features were limited by the absence of alpha or paired-chain data. A later analysis found that TCR association rates varied across HLA loci, with DRB1 alleles showing the most associated TCRs and HLA-C alleles the fewest. In vitro tests confirmed that a few of the cytomegalovirus-associated TCR beta chains recognize cytomegalovirus antigens.

The library came from the immunoSEQ multiplex PCR assay. The multiplex PCR relied on a mix of 60 forward primers for TCR Vbeta segments and 13 reverse primers for TCR Jbeta segments. A multiplex PCR assay on genomic DNA amplified the CDR3 region of rearranged TCR beta genes. The Illumina HiSeq System was used to sequence the amplified TCR beta libraries as 87-base-pair reads. The original pipeline was this. A later analysis tallied 80 million to 95 million unique TCR beta chains across the 666 repertoires, and 10 million to 11 million of those chains were shared by two or more donors. To remove PCR and sequencing errors, raw reads were error-corrected and collapsed into unique sequences using a nearest-neighbor algorithm that merged closely related sequences. To assign V, D and J gene segments, CDR3 sequences were aligned to IMGT reference sequences. For a sequence to be retained, a match of at least six nucleotides to both a V gene segment and a J gene segment was required. A rearrangement counted as productive if the CDR3 had no stop codons and remained in frame with V and J, and every other rearrangement counted as non-productive. Following IMGT convention, CDR3 was defined as the stretch from the second conserved V-encoded cysteine to the conserved J-encoded phenylalanine. In an earlier analysis of around 570 of the donors, sequences lacking an unambiguous match to a single V gene segment were excluded. In an earlier analysis of approximately 610 of the donors, V segments were called functional above 56.7% productive rearrangements and were called segregating when the between-donor standard deviation exceeded 5%. A statistical classification framework was built for diagnosing cytomegalovirus status from the catalog of TCR beta chain sequences. In a later analysis, V and J genes were assigned by comparing TCR nucleotide sequences against IMGT/GENE-DB human TR gene sequences. Using the TCRdist pipeline, a later analysis assigned CDR3 sequences along with most-parsimonious VDJ recombination scenarios. In a later analysis, each TCR beta chain was defined by its CDR3 amino acid sequence together with its V-gene family, and reads without a unique V-gene family were excluded. In a later analysis, around 650 highly shared, low-generation-probability nucleotide sequences were removed to address suspected cross-contamination and a sequencing artifact. A later analysis calculated a clonal expansion index for each public chain from normalized within-repertoire ranks of inferred template counts. In a later analysis, generation probabilities were computed using a VDJ recombination model fitted to out-of-frame rearrangements, and the results were checked against IGoR. A later analysis scored TCR-TCR, TCR-HLA and TCR-CMV co-occurrence with hypergeometric tests, applying a repertoire-size bias correction to TCR pairs. To estimate false discovery rates, a later analysis permuted the HLA or CMV assignments 20 times. In a later analysis, co-occurring TCRs were grouped using DBSCAN, with TCRdist sequence similarity added in when clustering inside HLA-allele-positive subsets. For co-occurrence clustering, repertoires with fewer than 30,000 or more than 120,000 public chains were excluded, along with about five repertoires with anomalous nucleotide sharing. In its TCRdb copy, this immuneACCESS table keeps in-frame sequences only and misses some clones. Where compared with another copy, unresolved V genes explain less than half of these, and the others have no known cause. V and J calls and clone size are copied from that table; D and trimming were computed from the DNA. The sample table gives 200,000 to 250,000 clones. The top ten constitute about 1% of the sample.

In the germline V gene (reference sequence), CDR1 corresponds to MNHEY and CDR2 to SMNVEV. V lost 5 bases and J lost 5 bases, and the count of bases not matched to a germline gene is 7. The CDR3 covers 15 residues, taking in both the cysteine and the phenylalanine. The retained sequence is limited to the CDR3, 45 bases, with the frame set at the first base. In the case of this clone: Its antigen specificity is not known.

The cohort consisted of approximately 690 healthy bone marrow donors. Cohort members were all nominally healthy when sampled, although unrecorded immune exposures were likely present. The donor tested CMV seropositive, placing the donor among the roughly 270 seropositive members of the cohort. A peripheral blood sample was collected from each donor, and TCR beta sequencing was performed on peripheral blood mononuclear cells. The Qiagen DNeasy Blood Extraction Kit was used to extract genomic DNA from the blood cell samples. Source material: PBMCs. The clonotype originates from a girl aged 2-10 years in good health and CMV-seropositive. The chain was built from TRBV27 and TRBJ2-2; a stretch of 8 junction bases matches TRBD2. The CDR3 amino acid sequence is: CASSLGGGPTGELFF. The bases are TGTGCCAGCAGTCTCGGCGGGGGGCCGACCGGGGAGCTGTTTTTT.